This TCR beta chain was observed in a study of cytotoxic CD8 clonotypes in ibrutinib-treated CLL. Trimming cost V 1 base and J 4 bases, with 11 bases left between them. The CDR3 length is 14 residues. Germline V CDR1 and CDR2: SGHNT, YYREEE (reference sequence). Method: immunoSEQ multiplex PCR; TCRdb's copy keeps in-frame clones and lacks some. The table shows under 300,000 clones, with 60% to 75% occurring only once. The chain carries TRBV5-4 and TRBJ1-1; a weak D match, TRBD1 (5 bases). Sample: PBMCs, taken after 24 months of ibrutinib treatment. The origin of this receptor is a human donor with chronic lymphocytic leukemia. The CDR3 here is CASSLPGPGTEAFF. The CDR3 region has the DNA TGTGCCAGCAGCTTGCCGGGACCGGGCACTGAAGCTTTCTTT.